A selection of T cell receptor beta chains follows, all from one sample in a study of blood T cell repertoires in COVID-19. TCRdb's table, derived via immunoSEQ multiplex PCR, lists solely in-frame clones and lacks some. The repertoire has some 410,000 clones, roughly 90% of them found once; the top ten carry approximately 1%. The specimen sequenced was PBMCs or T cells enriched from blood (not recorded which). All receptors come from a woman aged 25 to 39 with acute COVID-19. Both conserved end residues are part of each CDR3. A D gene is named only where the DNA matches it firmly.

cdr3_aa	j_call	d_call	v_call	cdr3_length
CASSPGTSVFQIF	TRBJ2-1	TRBD2	TRBV5-1	13
CASSRTGTALYYGYTF	TRBJ1-2	TRBD1	TRBV3-1/TRBV3-2	16
CASSESTGAGGNIQYF	TRBJ2-4	NA	TRBV10-1	16
CASSFGGTDPYNSPLHF	TRBJ1-6	NA	TRBV5-4	17
CASSTDRGHIQYF	TRBJ2-4	TRBD1	TRBV5-1	13
CASSVALRLAGGNNEQFF	TRBJ2-1	TRBD2	TRBV9	18
CASSLSDEQYF	TRBJ2-7	NA	TRBV13	11
CATLLGPRDRDNSPLHF	TRBJ1-6	TRBD1	TRBV15	17
CASSPSTGAGELFF	TRBJ2-2	TRBD1	TRBV5-1	14
CASSHGYGYTF	TRBJ1-2	NA	TRBV3-1/TRBV3-2	11
CASSLFQVGLAGGNTGELFF	TRBJ2-2	TRBD2	TRBV7-6	20
CASSPQQGVTGELFF	TRBJ2-2	TRBD1	TRBV18	15
CASSVDLGTDTQYF	TRBJ2-3	NA	TRBV9	14
CASSVGQGLTNTEAFF	TRBJ1-1	TRBD1	TRBV9	16
CASSLALSVGELFF	TRBJ2-2	NA	TRBV5-1	14
CASSPQGAARDTQYF	TRBJ2-3	TRBD1	TRBV5-6	15
CATSGQAYGYTF	TRBJ1-2	TRBD1	TRBV24-1	12
CATNILPGQGPYEQYF	TRBJ2-7	TRBD1	TRBV24-1	16
CASSSYNSPLHF	TRBJ1-6	NA	TRBV27	12
CASSRGTEVYGYTF	TRBJ1-2	NA	TRBV5-4	14
CASTPGSSNQPQHF	TRBJ1-5	NA	TRBV7-2	14
CASRAGQGGSYEQYF	TRBJ2-7	NA	TRBV6-5	15
CASSWRSADRGQKYEQFF	TRBJ2-1	TRBD1	TRBV7-9	18
CASSLDRWTGVTGELFF	TRBJ2-2	TRBD1	TRBV11-2	17
CASSLTGNSGNTIYF	TRBJ1-3	NA	TRBV7-3	15
CASSLPGLAVTDKAKNIQYF	TRBJ2-4	TRBD2	TRBV5-8	20
CASSPGTMTYNEQFF	TRBJ2-1	TRBD2	TRBV10-2	15
CASSLVTGFSSNTEAFF	TRBJ1-1	NA	TRBV7-9	17
CASRGQGATGELFF	TRBJ2-2	TRBD1	TRBV2	14
CASSVSDSNSPLHF	TRBJ1-6	NA	TRBV9	14
CASSPRTALFSGNTIYF	TRBJ1-3	NA	TRBV7-2	17
CASSVGSGGARQETQYF	TRBJ2-5	TRBD2	TRBV9	17